This TCR beta chain emerged from a study of T cell responses to AZD1222 COVID-19 vaccine. Study details: It was second doses at about 4 or about 12 weeks that were pooled.

V lost 6 bases and J lost 8, with 19 bases in between. Germline V gene lookup returns CDR1 MNHEY and CDR2 SMNVEV (reference sequence). The CDR3 is made up of 14 amino acids. General study findings and limits: Clonal diversity may have been underestimated in mostly white British donors. Repertoire sampling occurred only after the peak T cell response.

Profiled with immunoSEQ multiplex PCR; TCRdb holds only in-frame clones, not every one. The sample contains approximately 120,000 clones, roughly 92% of which appear only once. As regards this clone: Antigen specificity is unknown.

The source of this sequence is an adult in good health. This specimen consisted of peripheral blood, obtained on day 0 of AZD1222 vaccination. The gene calls are TRBV27 and TRBJ1-2; tentatively, D is TRBD1 (6 bases). The CDR3 region has the DNA TGTGCCAGCAGGAACGATAGGGAGGGGGAGGGCTACACCTTC. The encoded protein is CASRNDREGEGYTF.